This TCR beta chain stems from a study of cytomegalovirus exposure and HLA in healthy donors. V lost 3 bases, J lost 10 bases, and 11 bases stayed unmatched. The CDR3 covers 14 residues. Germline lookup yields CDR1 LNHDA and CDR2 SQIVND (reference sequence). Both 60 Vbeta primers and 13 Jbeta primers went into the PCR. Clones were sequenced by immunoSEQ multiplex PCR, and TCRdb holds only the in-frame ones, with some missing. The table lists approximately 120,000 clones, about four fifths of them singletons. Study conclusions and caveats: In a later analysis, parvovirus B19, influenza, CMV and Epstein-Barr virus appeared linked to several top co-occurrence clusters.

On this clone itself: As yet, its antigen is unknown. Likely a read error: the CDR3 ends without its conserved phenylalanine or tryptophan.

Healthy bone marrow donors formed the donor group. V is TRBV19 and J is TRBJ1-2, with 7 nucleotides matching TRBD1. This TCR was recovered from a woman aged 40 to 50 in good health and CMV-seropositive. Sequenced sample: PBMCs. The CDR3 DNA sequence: TGTGCCAGTAGTATCCCTCCGGGGGGGACAGACTACACCCTC. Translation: CASSIPPGGTDYTL.